This T cell receptor (beta chain) emerged from a study of T cell changes during pregnancy in multiple sclerosis. Clones were read by immunoSEQ multiplex PCR, and TCRdb kept only the in-frame ones, dropping some. Of approximately 28,000 clones in the sample, about 91% are singletons; the top ten hold about 15%. The V gene's germline CDR1 is MNHNS and CDR2 SASEGT. Trimming removed 4 bases from V and 1 base from J; junction bases left unmatched: 2. This CDR3 contains 15 residues. This specimen was CD8+ T cells from peripheral blood mononuclear cells, taken in the second trimester of pregnancy. This clonotype originated in a female donor with multiple sclerosis, enrolled in a pregnancy study. The chain has TRBV6-1 and TRBJ1-5; 9 bases are a match to TRBD1. DNA of the CDR3: TGTGCCAGCAGTGCCGACAGGGGGAGCAATCAGCCCCAGCATTTT. It codes for CASSADRGSNQPQHF.